This TCR beta chain was found in a study of blood T cell repertoires in COVID-19. About the study: Italy, Spain and the United States were the sources of the convalescent and acute COVID-19 samples. PBMCs, B-cell-depleted T cells, or T cells were the source of the cDNA or gDNA that made up the material.

Per the authors' pipeline: Estimation of nucleated cell counts relied on the amplification of reference gene primers. Method: immunoSEQ multiplex PCR; TCRdb's copy keeps in-frame clones and lacks some. The DNA was the basis for D and trimming; V, J and clone size are from that table. The sample has just over 650,000 clones, around 90% seen once. This CDR3 region has 12 residues. V lost 2 bases and J 5 bases, leaving 6 bases between the germline ends. Germline CDR1 reads MNHNY; CDR2 reads SVGAGI (reference sequence). The chain links TRBV6-6 to TRBJ2-5; unclear D gene. The clonotype comes from a woman between 18 and 30 years old with acute or convalescent COVID-19. The sequenced sample was peripheral blood. The CDR3 is CASSYPRETQYF. The CDR3 DNA is TGTGCCAGCAGTTACCCCAGGGAGACCCAGTACTTC.